Sequencing of this TCR beta chain was carried out in a study of blood T cells in healthy people across ages. With a J-beta primer mix and a sample-barcoded 5' primer, a second PCR ran 7 to 11 cycles. Tagging of each cDNA molecule was performed by a template-switch adaptor with 12 random nucleotides. TCRdb redid the calling of the 5' RACE reads with MiXCR, one entry per CDR3 protein. Of some 1.4 million distinct CDR3 sequences listed, 42% are singletons. V was trimmed by 0 bases and J by 2 bases, leaving 13 bases between them. CDR3 length: 16 amino acids. Germline CDR1 and CDR2: SGDLS and YYNGEE. The TCR comes from a woman between 18 and 29 years old in good health. Sequenced: blood. The chain joins TRBV9 to TRBJ2-3; D tentatively fits TRBD1 or TRBD2 (6 bases each). DNA of the CDR3: TGTGCCAGCAGCGTAGCCCAGGAGGGGGTCACAGATACGCAGTATTTT. Encoded protein: CASSVAQEGVTDTQYF.